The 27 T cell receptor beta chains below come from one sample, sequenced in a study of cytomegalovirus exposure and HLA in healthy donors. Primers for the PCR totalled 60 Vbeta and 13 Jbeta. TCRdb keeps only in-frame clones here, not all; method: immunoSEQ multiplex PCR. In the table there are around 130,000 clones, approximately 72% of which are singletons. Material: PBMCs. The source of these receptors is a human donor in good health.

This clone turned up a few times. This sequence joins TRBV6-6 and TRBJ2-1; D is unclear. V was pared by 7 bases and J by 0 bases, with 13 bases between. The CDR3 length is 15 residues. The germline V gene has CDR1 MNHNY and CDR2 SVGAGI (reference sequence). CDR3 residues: CASKQDWASYNEQFF. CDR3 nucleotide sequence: TGTGCCAGCAAACAAGATTGGGCCTCCTACAATGAGCAGTTCTTC.

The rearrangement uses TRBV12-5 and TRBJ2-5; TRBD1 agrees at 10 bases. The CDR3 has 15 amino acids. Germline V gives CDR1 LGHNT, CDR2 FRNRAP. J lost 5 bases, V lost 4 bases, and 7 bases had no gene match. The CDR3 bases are TGTGCTAGTGGTTCCTCGACAGGGGGCAGGGAGACCCAGTACTTC. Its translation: CASGSSTGGRETQYF.

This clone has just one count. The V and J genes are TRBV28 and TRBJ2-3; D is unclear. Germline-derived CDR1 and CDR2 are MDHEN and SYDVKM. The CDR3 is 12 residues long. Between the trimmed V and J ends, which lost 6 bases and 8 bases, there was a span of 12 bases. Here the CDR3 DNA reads TGTGCCAGCAGACCTCAGGTACCTACGCAGTATTTT. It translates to CASRPQVPTQYF.

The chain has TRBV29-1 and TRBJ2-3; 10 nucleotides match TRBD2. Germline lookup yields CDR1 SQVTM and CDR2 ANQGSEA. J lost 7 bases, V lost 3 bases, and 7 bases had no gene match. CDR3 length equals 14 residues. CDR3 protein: CSVERDSGRYTQYF. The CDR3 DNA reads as TGCAGCGTTGAGCGGGATAGCGGGAGGTATACGCAGTATTTT.

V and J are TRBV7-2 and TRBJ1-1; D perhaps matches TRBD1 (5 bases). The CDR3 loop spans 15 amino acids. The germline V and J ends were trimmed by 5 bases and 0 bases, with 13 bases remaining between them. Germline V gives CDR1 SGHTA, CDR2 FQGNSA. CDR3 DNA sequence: TGTGCCAGCAGCCCCAATGACAGACTGAACACTGAAGCTTTCTTT. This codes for CASSPNDRLNTEAFF.

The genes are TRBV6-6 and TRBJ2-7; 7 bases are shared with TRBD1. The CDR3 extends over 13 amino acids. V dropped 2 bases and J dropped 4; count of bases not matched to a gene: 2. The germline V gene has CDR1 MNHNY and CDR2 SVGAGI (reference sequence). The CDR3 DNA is TGTGCCAGCAGTTACCGACAGGGATACGAGCAGTACTTC. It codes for CASSYRQGYEQYF.

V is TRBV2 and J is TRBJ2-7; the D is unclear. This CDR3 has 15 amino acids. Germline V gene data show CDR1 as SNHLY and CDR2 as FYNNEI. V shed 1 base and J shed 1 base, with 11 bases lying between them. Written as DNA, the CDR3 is TGTGCCAGCAGTGAAGGTCTAGTCGCGTCCTACGAGCAGTACTTC. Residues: CASSEGLVASYEQYF.

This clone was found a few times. CDR3 bases: TGTGCCAGTAGTGATCAGGGCTTGGGGCAGTTCTTC. It encodes CASSDQGLGQFF. The V gene is TRBV19, the J gene TRBJ2-1, with D tentatively TRBD1 (5 bases). The ends were cut back, 5 bases at V and 12 bases at J, with 14 bases in the middle. From germline, CDR1 is LNHDA and CDR2 SQIVND (reference sequence). CDR3 length equals 12 residues.

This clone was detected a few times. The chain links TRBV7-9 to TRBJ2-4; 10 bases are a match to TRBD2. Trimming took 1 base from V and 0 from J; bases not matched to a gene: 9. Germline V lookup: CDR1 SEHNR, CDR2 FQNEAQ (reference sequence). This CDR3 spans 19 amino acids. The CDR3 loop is CASSLDVAGGPLAKNIQYF. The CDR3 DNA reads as TGTGCCAGCAGCTTAGACGTAGCGGGGGGCCCGCTAGCCAAAAACATTCAGTACTTC.

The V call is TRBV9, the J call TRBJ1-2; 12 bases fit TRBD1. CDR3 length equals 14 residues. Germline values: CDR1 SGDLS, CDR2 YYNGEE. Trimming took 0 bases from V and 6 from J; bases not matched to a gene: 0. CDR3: CASSVGDRGHGYTF. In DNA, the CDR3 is TGTGCCAGCAGCGTAGGGGACAGGGGGCATGGCTACACCTTC.

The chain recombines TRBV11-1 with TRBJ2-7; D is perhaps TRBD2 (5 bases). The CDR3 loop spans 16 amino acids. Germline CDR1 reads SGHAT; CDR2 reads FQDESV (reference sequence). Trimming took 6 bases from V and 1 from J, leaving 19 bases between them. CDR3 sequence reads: CASRPGLGEGSYEQYF. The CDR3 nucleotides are TGTGCCAGCAGACCCGGACTGGGAGAAGGGTCCTACGAGCAGTACTTC.

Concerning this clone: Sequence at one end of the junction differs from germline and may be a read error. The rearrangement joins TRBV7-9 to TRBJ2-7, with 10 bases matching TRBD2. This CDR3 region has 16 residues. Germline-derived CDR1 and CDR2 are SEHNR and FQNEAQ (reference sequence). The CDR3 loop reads CSSSLAVGTSAYEQYF. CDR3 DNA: TGTTCCAGCAGCTTAGCAGTGGGGACTAGCGCCTACGAGCAGTACTTC.

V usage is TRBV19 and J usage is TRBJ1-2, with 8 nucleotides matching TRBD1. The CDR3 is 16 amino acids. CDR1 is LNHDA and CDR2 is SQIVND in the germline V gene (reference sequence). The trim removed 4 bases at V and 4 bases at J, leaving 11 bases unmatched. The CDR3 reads CASSRIRDRYIYGYTF. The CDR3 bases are TGTGCCAGTAGTAGGATCCGGGACAGGTACATCTATGGCTACACCTTC.

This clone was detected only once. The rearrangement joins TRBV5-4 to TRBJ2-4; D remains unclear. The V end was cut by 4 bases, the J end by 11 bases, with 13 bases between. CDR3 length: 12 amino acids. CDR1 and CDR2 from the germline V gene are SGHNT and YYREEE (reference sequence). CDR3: CASSRERRVQYF. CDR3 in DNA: TGTGCCAGCAGCCGAGAGCGTCGAGTTCAGTACTTC.

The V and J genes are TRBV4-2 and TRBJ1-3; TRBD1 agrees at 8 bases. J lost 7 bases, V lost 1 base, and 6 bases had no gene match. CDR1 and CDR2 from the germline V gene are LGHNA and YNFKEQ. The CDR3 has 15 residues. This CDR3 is CASSQAGQGANTIYF. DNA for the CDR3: TGTGCCAGCAGCCAAGCAGGACAGGGTGCTAACACCATATATTTT.

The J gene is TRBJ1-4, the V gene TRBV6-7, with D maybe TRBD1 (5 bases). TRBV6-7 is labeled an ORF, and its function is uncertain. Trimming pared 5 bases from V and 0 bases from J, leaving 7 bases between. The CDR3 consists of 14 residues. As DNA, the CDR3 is TGTGCCAGCAGTCAAGGGGCAACTAATGAAAAACTGTTTTTT. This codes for CASSQGATNEKLFF.

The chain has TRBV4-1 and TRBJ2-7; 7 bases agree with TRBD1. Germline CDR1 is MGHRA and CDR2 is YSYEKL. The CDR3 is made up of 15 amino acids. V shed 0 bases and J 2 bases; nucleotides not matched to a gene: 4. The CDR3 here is CASSQDSTGTYEQYF. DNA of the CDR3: TGCGCCAGCAGCCAAGATTCGACAGGGACCTACGAGCAGTACTTC.

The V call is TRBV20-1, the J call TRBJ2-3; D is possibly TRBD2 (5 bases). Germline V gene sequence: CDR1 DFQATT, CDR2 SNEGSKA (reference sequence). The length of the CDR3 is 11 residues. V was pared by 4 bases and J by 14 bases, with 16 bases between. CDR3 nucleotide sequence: TGCAGTGCTACCCCCGGGGAGAAGGGGTATTTT. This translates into CSATPGEKGYF.

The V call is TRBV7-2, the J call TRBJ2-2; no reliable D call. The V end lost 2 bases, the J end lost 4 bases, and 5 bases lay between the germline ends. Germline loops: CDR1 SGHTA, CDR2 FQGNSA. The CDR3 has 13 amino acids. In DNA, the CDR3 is TGTGCCAGCAGCTTAATCGTCACCGGGGAGCTGTTTTTT. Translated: CASSLIVTGELFF.

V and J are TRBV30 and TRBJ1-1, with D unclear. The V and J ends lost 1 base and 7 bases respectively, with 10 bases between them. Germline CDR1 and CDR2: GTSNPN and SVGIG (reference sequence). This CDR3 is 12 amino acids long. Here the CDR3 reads CAWSGNGIEAFF. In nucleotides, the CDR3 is TGTGCCTGGAGTGGTAACGGGATTGAAGCTTTCTTT.

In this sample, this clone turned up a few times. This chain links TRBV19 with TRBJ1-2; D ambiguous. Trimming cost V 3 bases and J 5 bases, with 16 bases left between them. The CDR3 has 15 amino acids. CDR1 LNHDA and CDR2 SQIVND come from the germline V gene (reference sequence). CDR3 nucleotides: TGTGCCAGTAGTATTCAAGCCCTTCCAGGTTATGGCTACACCTTC. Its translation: CASSIQALPGYGYTF.

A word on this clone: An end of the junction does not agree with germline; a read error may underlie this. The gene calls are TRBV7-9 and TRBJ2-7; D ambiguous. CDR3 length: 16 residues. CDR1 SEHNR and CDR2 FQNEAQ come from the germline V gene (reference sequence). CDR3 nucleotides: TGTTCCAGCAGGACCAGAAGGCAGGCTACGATGTACGAGCAGTACTTC. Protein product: CSSRTRRQATMYEQYF.

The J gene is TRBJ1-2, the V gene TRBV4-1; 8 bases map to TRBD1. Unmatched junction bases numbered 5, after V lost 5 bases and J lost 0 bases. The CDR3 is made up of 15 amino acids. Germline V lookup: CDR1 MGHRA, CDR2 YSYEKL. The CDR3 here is CASSDRDRSNYGYTF. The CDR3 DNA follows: TGCGCCAGCAGCGACCGGGACAGGTCTAACTATGGCTACACCTTC.

CDR3 in amino acids: CASSREGRGEYEQYF. In nucleotides, the CDR3 is TGTGCCAGCAGCCGCGAGGGGCGGGGAGAATACGAGCAGTACTTC. The chain joins TRBV6-5 to TRBJ2-5; TRBD2 might be the D (6 bases). The end of the DNA is better explained by TRBJ2-7, so the J call may be wrong. Germline CDR1 is MNHEY and CDR2 is SVGAGI. The CDR3 has 15 residues.

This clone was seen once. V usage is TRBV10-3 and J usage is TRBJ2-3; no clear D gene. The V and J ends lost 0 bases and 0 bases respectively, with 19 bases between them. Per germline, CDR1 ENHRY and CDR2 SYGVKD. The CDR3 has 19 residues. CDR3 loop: CAISESYRSILVSTDTQYF. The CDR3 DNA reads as TGTGCCATCAGTGAGTCCTATCGGTCCATATTAGTTAGCACAGATACGCAGTATTTT.

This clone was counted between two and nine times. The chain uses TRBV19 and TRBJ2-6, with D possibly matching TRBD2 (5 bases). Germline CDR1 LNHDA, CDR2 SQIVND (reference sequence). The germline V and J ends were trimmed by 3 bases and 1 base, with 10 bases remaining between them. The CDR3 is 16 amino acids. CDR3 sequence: CASSIGLLSGANVLTF. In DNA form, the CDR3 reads TGTGCCAGTAGTATTGGACTTCTATCTGGGGCCAACGTCCTGACTTTC.

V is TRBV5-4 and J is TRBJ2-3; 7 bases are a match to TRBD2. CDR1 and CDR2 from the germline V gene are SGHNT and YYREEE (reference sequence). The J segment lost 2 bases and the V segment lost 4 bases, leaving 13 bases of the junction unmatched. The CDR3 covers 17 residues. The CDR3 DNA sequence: TGTGCCAGCAGCGGCGGGAGTCAAGGGCCTTACACAGATACGCAGTATTTT. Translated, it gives CASSGGSQGPYTDTQYF.